The sequence of this T cell receptor beta chain was determined in a study of tumor and adjacent non-tumor tissue in lung cancer. Overall study: Aged roughly 30 to 85 years, patients included roughly ten men and 4 to 6 women with stage I to III disease. Study observations and caveats: Top 100 clones took a larger repertoire share in normal lung.

Three rounds of nested PCR, following a modified ARM-PCR protocol, produced the TCRbeta library. TCRdb analysed the multiplex PCR reads with MiXCR anew, one entry per CDR3 protein. The sample has under 75,000 distinct CDR3 sequences, around 70% seen once. Per the germline V gene, CDR1 is SQVTM and CDR2 is ANQGSEA. V lost 4 bases and J lost 7; bases outside the gene matches: 4. The CDR3 extends over 12 amino acids. This sample's RNA came from whole unsorted tissue. More than 3 cm separated this lung sample from the edge of the tumor. This clonotype was detected a few times. Its matching antigen is unknown. A read error may explain this, as a much larger clone is one base away.

This chain connects TRBV29-1 to TRBJ1-5; 7 bases fit TRBD1. The sequencing sample was made of distant non-tumor lung tissue. This clonotype was sampled from a woman aged 50 to 60 with non-small cell lung cancer. CDR3 DNA sequence: TGCAGCGTTGGCAGGGGGGCCCAGCCCCAGCATTTT. Amino acids: CSVGRGAQPQHF.